This is a list of T cell receptor beta chains from one sample in a study of siplizumab effects on memory and regulatory T cells. TCRdb's copy holds only in-frame clones and misses some; the assay was immunoSEQ multiplex PCR. The table shows tens of thousands of clones, with around 90% occurring only once. Sequencing used Tregs sorted from blood. Source of these receptors: a human donor in good health. Each CDR3 is given with its conserved first and last residue. D genes are given only for firm matches. Clone size, where shown, is once, few, many, or a class for clones that have expanded.

j_gene,abundance,len,d_gene,v_gene,CDR3nt,CDR3aa
TRBJ2-5,.,15,TRBD1,TRBV6-5,TGTGCCAGCAGTTACTCGCAAGGGACAGGGGAGGAGCAGTACTTC,CASSYSQGTGEEQYF
TRBJ2-5,once,15,.,TRBV7-3,TGTGCCAGCAGCTCTACAGGGCGACTCCAAGAGACCCAGTACTTC,CASSSTGRLQETQYF
TRBJ1-5,.,12,.,TRBV19,TGTGCCAGTAGGGCGTCGGGCGAGCCCCAGCATTTT,CASRASGEPQHF
TRBJ2-1,.,13,TRBD1,TRBV6-5,TGTGCCAGCAGCCCACAGGGGGCTGGGGAGCAGTTCTTC,CASSPQGAGEQFF
TRBJ1-4,.,14,.,TRBV7-9,TGTGCCAGCAGCTTATCCCCAGGGCATGAAAAACTGTTTTTT,CASSLSPGHEKLFF
TRBJ2-2,once,14,.,TRBV30,TGTGCCTGGCACGGGGGCGATAACACCGGGGAGCTGTTTTTT,CAWHGGDNTGELFF
TRBJ1-1,.,17,.,TRBV7-8,TGTGCCAGCAGCAAGACCACAGGTTATGTTTCTTACACTGAAGCTTTCTTT,CASSKTTGYVSYTEAFF
TRBJ1-5,once,13,.,TRBV7-2,TGTGCCAGCAGCTTAACCAGGGATCAGCCCCAGCATTTT,CASSLTRDQPQHF
TRBJ1-2,.,14,TRBD1,TRBV19,TGTGCCAGTAGTATGCAGACAGGGTACTATGGCTACACCTTC,CASSMQTGYYGYTF
TRBJ2-1,medium-sized,15,.,TRBV19,TGTGCCAGTACCCCCGGTCAGAGCTCCTACAATGAGCAGTTCTTC,CASTPGQSSYNEQFF
TRBJ2-2,.,16,TRBD1,TRBV7-9,TGTGCCAGCAGCTTAGCGCAGGGGGCGAGCACCGGGGAGCTGTTTTTT,CASSLAQGASTGELFF
TRBJ2-5,.,13,.,TRBV12-5,TGTGCTAGTGGTTCACCAAACACAGAGACCCAGTACTTC,CASGSPNTETQYF
TRBJ1-3,.,13,.,TRBV7-6,TGTGCCAGCAGCTTAGCTTCTGGAAACACCATATATTTT,CASSLASGNTIYF
TRBJ1-3,.,14,.,TRBV28,TGTGCCAGCATCGACGGGGGTTCTGGAAACACCATATATTTT,CASIDGGSGNTIYF
TRBJ2-3,.,15,.,TRBV7-2,TGTGCCAGCAGCTTAGCGGGCTACGACACAGATACGCAGTATTTT,CASSLAGYDTDTQYF
TRBJ2-1,.,15,TRBD2,TRBV23-1,TGCGCCAGCAGTCAAACTAGCGTTCCCTACAATGAGCAGTTCTTC,CASSQTSVPYNEQFF
TRBJ1-1,.,14,.,TRBV7-9,TGTGCCAGCAGCTACTGGGACGGGAACACTGAAGCTTTCTTT,CASSYWDGNTEAFF
TRBJ1-2,.,15,TRBD1,TRBV6-1,TGTGCCAGCAGTGGGGACAGGGCCCCAAACTATGGCTACACCTTC,CASSGDRAPNYGYTF
TRBJ1-2,once,14,TRBD1,TRBV7-2,TGTGCCAGCAGCTCAACGGCAGGGGGCTATGGCTACACCTTC,CASSSTAGGYGYTF